This T cell receptor (beta chain) appears in the sequencing data of a study of draining lymph node invasion in breast cancer (dated by TCRdb to about 2020). General notes on the study: Nodal metastasis was diagnosed by histology and cytokeratin immunohistochemistry, and confirmation was obtained by EpCAM/CD45 flow cytometry. Across breast cancer tissues, a separate targeted assay used bulk TCR-beta CDR3 sequencing to compare sorted memory regulatory T cells with memory conventional CD4 T cells. Each patient contributed matched non-invaded and tumor-invaded tumor-draining lymph nodes plus the primary tumor, profiled for both Treg and Tconv subsets. The separate targeted TCR sequencing covered lymph nodes from roughly five patients, with primary tumors sequenced for three of those patients. The full study reports these points: According to the targeted TCR-seq data, Tregs appeared to be more clonally expanded than Tconvs in every tissue, and both subsets had lower diversity in tumor than in lymph nodes. Whether Treg conversion occurred in a given organ or whether converted Tregs recirculated between nodes and tumor could not be resolved from the data. Within each tissue, roughly 12-25% of Treg TCRs were also found among Tconvs, a result interpreted as suggesting peripheral Treg induction. Shared TCRs between Treg and Tconv subsets were considered suggestive but not proof of common clonal origin. Some clones from the top 100 tumor clones were found in both invaded and non-invaded nodes, which suggests recirculation between the tumor and the draining nodes. The tumor top-100 clone tracking analysis could be carried out in only a couple of patients.

V and J are truncated by 2 bases and 4 bases respectively, leaving an intervening sequence of 12 bases. CDR1 SGDLS and CDR2 YYNGEE were looked up in the germline V gene. The CDR3 spans 14 residues, from the cysteine through the phenylalanine. Kept here is only the CDR3 DNA, which spans 42 bases and is read in frame from base 1. This clonotype occurred a few times. Its antigen is currently not known. The sample holds no much larger clone one base away, and base qualities are not on file. The protocol used for the library was bulk RNA-seq. Sequencing used an Illumina HiSeq 2500. As for the original processing: For the separate targeted TCR-seq dataset, CDR3 sequences were extracted and quantified from raw reads using MiXCR version 2.1.5 with default parameters. TCR-beta clones in the separate targeted TCR-seq dataset were defined according to the combination of V gene, J gene and CDR3 sequence. The separate targeted TCR-seq dataset was filtered by first dropping clones with fewer than three counts and then keeping only the 90% most strongly expressed clones in each sample. In the separate targeted TCR-seq dataset, Treg-Tconv overlap was calculated per tissue as the number of shared clones divided by the total number of Treg clones, multiplied by 100. In-frame beta chains were kept once TCRdb had trimmed the public reads at Q25 with fastp and called clones with MiXCR. Every distinct CDR3 protein forms one entry, paired with its most common genes and DNA. Here the V and J calls rest on TCRdb's processing, not on the authors' analysis. Here the sample has 3,000 or so distinct CDR3 sequences; approximately 52% occur a single time. The ten top clones hold more than 3% of the sample.

For memory regulatory T cells, the sort was based on CD4+ CD45RA- CD25high cells. Tumor-draining lymph nodes were classified as non-invaded or invaded according to absence or presence of metastatic tumor cells. Before staining and sorting, a Miltenyi Pan T Cell isolation kit was used to pre-enrich the T cells. Immunohistochemistry for estrogen receptor, progesterone receptor, HER2 and Ki-67 was used to characterize primary tumors. Fresh surgical tissue was processed within a few hours after surgery by cutting into small fragments. The tissue fragments were enzymatically digested with Liberase TL plus DNase for 20 minutes and then passed through a 40-micrometer strainer. After DAPI live/dead staining, cells were sorted on a BD FACS Aria II, reaching 98-99% purity. Sorted cells were lysed in TCL buffer, and RNA was purified using a Norgen Single Cell RNA purification kit that included DNase treatment.

The rearrangement combines TRBV9 with TRBJ2-5, with the D gene not clear enough to name. The specimen was sorted memory Tregs from a lymph node. The cell subset or site label, read with the paper, signifies: CD45RA-negative sorted CD4+ T cells (memory Tconv or effector/memory Treg). The receptor's source is a female donor with luminal breast cancer. In nucleotide form, the sequence is TGTGCCAGCAGCGTGGAAGGCTTTGGAGAGACCCAGTACTTC. The encoded protein is CASSVEGFGETQYF.